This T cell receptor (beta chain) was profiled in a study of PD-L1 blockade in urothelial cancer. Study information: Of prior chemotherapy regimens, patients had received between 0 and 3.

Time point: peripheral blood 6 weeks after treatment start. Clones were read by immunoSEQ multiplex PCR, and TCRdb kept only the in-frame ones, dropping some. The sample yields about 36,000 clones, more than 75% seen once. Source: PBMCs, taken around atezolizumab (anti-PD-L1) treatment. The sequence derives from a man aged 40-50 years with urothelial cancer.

The CDR3 loop reads CASSRRTSGDNEQFF. In DNA form, the CDR3 reads TGTGCCAGCTCACGACGGACTAGCGGCGACAATGAGCAGTTCTTC. The chain combines TRBV18 with TRBJ2-1; 10 bases agree with TRBD2. The CDR3 sequence is 15 residues long. Trimming removed 4 bases from V and 5 bases from J; junction bases left unmatched: 5. Germline lookup yields CDR1 KGHSH and CDR2 LQKENI.